One and the same sample provided the 16 T cell receptor beta chains below, sequenced in a study of shared clonotypes between healthy human individuals. The protocol was immunoSEQ multiplex PCR, while the TCRdb copy is restricted to in-frame clones and leaves out a portion. The sample comprises approximately 470,000 clones, 70% to 80% of which are singletons, and around 11% rests with the top ten. Sequenced: PBMCs. The receptors shown here come from a woman aged 40 to 50 in good health. Some clones in this sample may be carry-over from other donors' samples.

The genes are TRBV5-6 and TRBJ2-7; no firm D call. Germline CDR1 SGHDT, CDR2 YYEEEE. The CDR3 is 16 amino acids. V was clipped by 0 bases and J by 3 bases, with 16 bases between them. CDR3 amino acids: CASSLGGLGVLYEQYF. As DNA, the CDR3 is TGTGCCAGCAGCTTGGGGGGTCTTGGGGTTCTCTACGAGCAGTACTTC. Variable domain in full (rest from reference TRBV5-6 and TRBJ2-7): DAGVTQSPTHLIKTRGQQVTLRCSPKSGHDTVSWYQQALGQGPQFIFQYYEEEERQRGNFPDRFSGHQFPNYSSELNVNALLLGDSALYLCASSLGGLGVLYEQYFGPGTRLTVT.

The chain links TRBV5-4 to TRBJ2-3, with a weak D call TRBD2 (6 bases). The CDR3 consists of 15 residues. CDR1 SGHNT and CDR2 YYREEE come from the germline V gene (reference sequence). Trimming pared 2 bases from V and 0 bases from J, leaving 10 bases between. In nucleotides, the CDR3 is TGTGCCAGCAGCTTTCCAGGGACTAGCACAGATACGCAGTATTTT. It translates to CASSFPGTSTDTQYF.

This clone was recorded a few times. A read error may account for a junction end that differs from germline. The rearrangement joins TRBV29-1 to TRBJ1-1; the match to TRBD1 covers 8 bases. The CDR3 has 15 amino acids. Germline V gene lookup returns CDR1 SQVTM and CDR2 ANQGSEA. CDR3 nucleotide sequence: TGCAGCGTTCAAGCGTCTCGGACAGGGAACCCTGAAGCTTTCTTT. It is translated as CSVQASRTGNPEAFF.

This chain connects TRBV5-1 to TRBJ1-4; a weak D match, TRBD1 (6 bases). The V and J ends lost 4 bases and 5 bases respectively, with 9 bases between them. The CDR3 is made up of 13 amino acids. Germline CDR1 SGHRS, CDR2 YFSETQ. The CDR3 DNA sequence: TGCGCCAGCAGCCCCGGACAGAATGAAAAACTGTTTTTT. Its protein product is CASSPGQNEKLFF.

This clone was seen ten or more times. The same CDR3 also results from other DNA sequences found in this sample. This chain's CDR3 is CASSLGVAGVREQYF. CDR3 DNA: TGTGCCAGCAGCTTAGGTGTCGCGGGAGTTCGCGAGCAGTACTTC. The chain employs TRBV7-2 and TRBJ2-7, with TRBD2 matching 7 bases. CDR1 is SGHTA and CDR2 is FQGNSA in the germline V gene. CDR3 size: 15 residues. The J segment lost 6 bases and the V segment lost 1 base, leaving 9 bases of the junction unmatched.

The chain couples TRBV2 to TRBJ2-3, with TRBD2 matching 7 bases. CDR1 is SNHLY, CDR2 FYNNEI, per germline. With 3 bases clipped from V and 1 base from J, the junction kept 4 bases outside the gene matches. CDR3 length: 15 residues. The CDR3 bases are TGTGCCAGCAGTGAGGGGGGGGAGGGCACAGATACGCAGTATTTT. Amino acid sequence: CASSEGGEGTDTQYF.

Ten or more counts support this clone. The J gene is TRBJ2-6, the V gene TRBV7-3, with a weak D call TRBD2 (6 bases). V shed 5 bases and J shed 2 bases, with 10 bases lying between them. The CDR3 consists of 15 residues. CDR1 is SGHTA and CDR2 is FQGTGA in the germline V gene. The CDR3: CASSLARTGANVLTF. The CDR3, as DNA: TGTGCCAGCAGCCTAGCGCGTACTGGGGCCAACGTCCTGACTTTC. Complete variable domain (other parts from reference TRBV7-3 and TRBJ2-6): GAGVSQTPSNKVTEKGKYVELRCDPISGHTALYWYRQSLGQGPEFLIYFQGTGAADDSGLPNDRFFAVRPEGSVSTLKIQRTERGDSAVYLCASSLARTGANVLTFGAGSRLTVL.

The chain uses TRBV7-6 and TRBJ2-7; TRBD2 aligns across 8 bases. The CDR3 sequence is 14 residues long. The V segment lost 1 base and the J segment 5 bases; nucleotides outside the gene matches: 4. Germline CDR1 reads SGHVS; CDR2 reads FNYEAQ. The CDR3 DNA is TGTGCCAGCAGCTTAGATGGGACTAGGAACGAGCAGTACTTC. It encodes CASSLDGTRNEQYF.

The rearrangement joins TRBV4-3 to TRBJ2-7; D is possibly TRBD2 (5 bases). CDR3 length: 16 residues. Germline CDR1 LGHNA, CDR2 YSLEER. V lost 1 base and J 2 bases, leaving 15 bases between the germline ends. As DNA, the CDR3 is TGCGCCAGCAGCCAAGTCGGGCGGGTACCGACCTACGAGCAGTACTTC. Translation gives CASSQVGRVPTYEQYF.

This chain links TRBV27 with TRBJ2-4; D not certain. CDR3 length equals 14 residues. Trimming shortened V by 5 bases and J by 4 bases, and 12 bases separated the two germline ends. CDR1 MNHEY and CDR2 SMNVEV come from the germline V gene (reference sequence). The CDR3 bases are TGTGCCAGCAGTCGACCAGACCGAAAAAACATTCAGTACTTC. This translates into CASSRPDRKNIQYF.

This chain links TRBV7-9 with TRBJ1-3; no clear D gene. The V end lost 5 bases, the J end lost 0 bases, and 11 bases lay between the germline ends. Germline assignment: CDR1 SEHNR and CDR2 FQNEAQ (reference sequence). The CDR3 loop spans 15 amino acids. The CDR3 here is CASSADRYSGNTIYF. As DNA, the CDR3 is TGTGCCAGCAGCGCTGACCGCTACTCTGGAAACACCATATATTTT. Together with reference TRBV7-9 and TRBJ1-3, the CDR3 gives the full variable domain: DTGVSQNPRHKITKRGQNVTFRCDPISEHNRLYWYRQTLGQGPEFLTYFQNEAQLEKSRLLSDRFSAERPKGSFSTLEIQRTEQGDSAMYLCASSADRYSGNTIYFGEGSWLTVV.

The chain combines TRBV7-9 with TRBJ2-7; a weak D match, TRBD2 (6 bases). The CDR3 extends over 15 amino acids. Trimming removed 4 bases at V and 9 bases at J, with 22 bases between. Germline assignment: CDR1 SEHNR and CDR2 FQNEAQ (reference sequence). The CDR3 reads CASSSPTTSRRGQYF. The CDR3 DNA reads as TGTGCCAGCAGCTCACCCACGACTAGTAGGCGTGGGCAGTACTTC.

Worth noting for this clone: A far larger clone is one base from this, pointing to a likely read error. The gene calls are TRBV7-9 and TRBJ2-7; D gene unclear. This CDR3 has 11 amino acids. Germline V gene lookup returns CDR1 SEHNR and CDR2 FQNEAQ (reference sequence). V was clipped by 5 bases and J by 0 bases, with 2 bases between them. CDR3 DNA sequence: TGTGCCAGCAGCACCTCCTACGAGCAGTACTTC. Its protein is CASSTSYEQYF.

The rearrangement joins TRBV5-1 to TRBJ2-1, with 7 bases fitting TRBD1. There are 16 residues in the CDR3. After removal of 4 bases from V and 9 bases from J, the junction contained 16 bases not matched to a gene. In germline, CDR1 is SGHRS, CDR2 YFSETQ. CDR3 residues: CASSILYRDSSTEQFF. CDR3 DNA sequence: TGCGCCAGCAGCATCCTATACCGGGACAGTTCCACTGAGCAGTTCTTC.

The chain links TRBV7-8 to TRBJ2-5; 8 bases fit TRBD1. V lost 7 bases, J lost 2 bases, and 9 bases stayed unmatched. This CDR3 has 15 amino acids. Germline V gene sequence: CDR1 SGHVS, CDR2 FQNEAQ. The CDR3 reads CASTTIRGLQETQYF. The DNA for the CDR3 is TGTGCCAGCACCACCATCAGGGGGCTACAAGAGACCCAGTACTTC.

This sequence joins TRBV4-2 and TRBJ2-7, with D hard to call. Germline CDR1 reads LGHNA; CDR2 reads YNFKEQ. V was trimmed by 0 bases and J by 4 bases, leaving 10 bases between them. The CDR3 has 14 amino acids. CDR3 DNA: TGTGCCAGCAGCCAAGAGGTAGAGTCTTACGAGCAGTACTTC. This codes for CASSQEVESYEQYF.